The 21 T cell receptor beta chains below come from one sample, sequenced in a study of CD8 T cells in Susac syndrome. It was with random hexamers that about 0.45 to 1 ug RNA was reverse transcribed. TCRdb re-derived calls from the immunoSEQ multiplex PCR reads in MiXCR, one entry per CDR3 protein. The sample contains tens of thousands of distinct CDR3 sequences, about 95% of which appear only once. Sequencing used CD8+ T cells from PBMCs. The receptors derive from a human donor with Susac syndrome.

This chain connects TRBV5-4 to TRBJ2-3; no definite D call. The V end lost 1 base, the J end lost 5 bases, and 8 bases lay between the germline ends. CDR1 is SGHNT and CDR2 is YYREEE in the germline V gene (reference sequence). The CDR3 covers 13 residues. For the CDR3, the DNA is TGTGCCAGCAGCTTGCTCCCCAGAGATACGCAGTATTTT. Translating gives CASSLLPRDTQYF.

This sequence joins TRBV9 and TRBJ2-3; 7 bases map to TRBD1. V lost 7 bases and J lost 4; bases outside the gene matches: 9. CDR3 length equals 14 residues. Looked up from germline, CDR1 is SGDLS and CDR2 is YYNGEE. CDR3 loop: CASGTWTGADTQYF. In nucleotides, the CDR3 is TGTGCCAGCGGGACGTGGACAGGCGCAGATACGCAGTATTTT.

The chain combines TRBV11-2 with TRBJ1-2; D is perhaps TRBD1 (5 bases). The CDR3 consists of 12 residues. The ends were cut back, 5 bases at V and 4 bases at J, with 8 bases in the middle. The germline gives CDR1 SGHAT, CDR2 FQNNGV. CDR3 sequence: CASSEDTYGYTF. CDR3 bases: TGTGCCAGCAGCGAGGACACCTATGGCTACACCTTC.

The rearrangement uses TRBV20-1 and TRBJ2-3; 9 bases are a match to TRBD2. CDR3 length equals 18 residues. J gave up 3 bases and V 2 bases, and 15 bases lay outside the gene matches. Germline loops: CDR1 DFQATT, CDR2 SNEGSKA (reference sequence). The CDR3 DNA sequence: TGCAGTGCTAGATCTAGCGGGGATCCCCAGAGACGGACAGATACGCAGTATTTT. Translated: CSARSSGDPQRRTDTQYF.

The chain employs TRBV12-3 or TRBV12-4 and TRBJ1-1; D is uncertain. CDR3 length: 14 residues. V gave up 3 bases and J gave up 2 bases, with 10 bases separating them. CDR3 sequence reads: CASSLAAINTEAFF. Here the CDR3 DNA reads TGTGCCAGCAGTTTGGCAGCTATAAACACTGAAGCTTTCTTT.

This clonotype appeared once. This sequence joins TRBV20-1 and TRBJ1-2, with 11 bases fitting TRBD1. Unmatched junction bases numbered 6, after V lost 5 bases and J lost 7 bases. Per germline, CDR1 DFQATT and CDR2 SNEGSKA (reference sequence). The CDR3 has 13 amino acids. CDR3 bases: TGCAGTGCTGGGGACAGGGGGAACGGTGGCTACACCTTC. Encoded protein: CSAGDRGNGGYTF.

The genes are TRBV20-1 and TRBJ2-1; 9 nucleotides align to TRBD2. Germline V lookup: CDR1 DFQATT, CDR2 SNEGSKA (reference sequence). After removal of 1 base from V and 0 bases from J, the junction contained 13 bases not matched to a gene. The CDR3 has 19 residues. This CDR3 reads CSARVASGASWSSYNEQFF. For the CDR3, the DNA is TGCAGTGCTAGAGTGGCTAGCGGGGCTTCCTGGAGCTCCTACAATGAGCAGTTCTTC.

This clonotype was counted a single time. This sequence joins TRBV4-3 and TRBJ2-5; 7 nucleotides agree with TRBD2. The CDR3 contains 16 residues. Germline CDR1 and CDR2: LGHNA and YSLEER. The J segment lost 2 bases and the V segment lost 4 bases, leaving 10 bases of the junction unmatched. In DNA, the CDR3 is TGCGCCAGCAGCCCGTCCCTAGCGGCGGGACAAGAGACCCAGTACTTC. This gives the protein CASSPSLAAGQETQYF.

The J gene is TRBJ1-5, the V gene TRBV3-1, with TRBD1 identical over 9 bases. This CDR3 spans 14 amino acids. Germline V CDR1 and CDR2: LGHDT, YNNKEL (reference sequence). With V trimmed by 3 bases and J by 7 bases, 4 bases remained unmatched. The CDR3 region is CASSQGQGGQPQHF. Here the CDR3 DNA reads TGTGCCAGCAGCCAGGGACAGGGCGGACAGCCCCAGCATTTT.

V gene TRBV5-4 combines with J gene TRBJ2-7, with 13 positions matching TRBD2. V lost 4 bases to trimming and J lost 7 bases; unmatched junction nucleotides: 8. The CDR3 is 15 amino acids. Germline values: CDR1 SGHNT, CDR2 YYREEE (reference sequence). CDR3 DNA sequence: TGTGCCAGCAGCCAAGGGACTAGCGGGGCCCGGGAGCAGTACTTC. Amino acid sequence: CASSQGTSGAREQYF. The variable domain in full, with the rest retrieved from reference TRBV5-4 and TRBJ2-7, is ETGVTQSPTHLIKTRGQQVTLRCSSQSGHNTVSWYQQALGQGPQFIFQYYREEENGRGNFPPRFSGLQFPNYSSELNVNALELDDSALYLCASSQGTSGAREQYFGPGTRLTVT.

V gene TRBV30 combines with J gene TRBJ1-2, with D tentatively TRBD1 (5 bases). V lost 1 base and J 4 bases, leaving 7 bases between the germline ends. CDR1 and CDR2 from the germline V gene are GTSNPN and SVGIG (reference sequence). The CDR3 sequence is 12 residues long. The CDR3 nucleotides are TGTGCCTGGAGTGGCGACAGCTATGGCTACACCTTC. Protein sequence: CAWSGDSYGYTF.

The rearrangement uses TRBV2 and TRBJ2-6, with D unresolved. CDR3 length: 14 residues. Trimming pared 3 bases from V and 0 bases from J, leaving 3 bases between. Germline-derived CDR1 and CDR2 are SNHLY and FYNNEI. CDR3: CASSDSSGANVLTF. CDR3 DNA: TGTGCCAGCAGTGACAGCTCTGGGGCCAACGTCCTGACTTTC.

V is TRBV20-1 and J is TRBJ1-5; TRBD1 might be the D (6 bases). The CDR3 runs to 16 residues. CDR1 DFQATT and CDR2 SNEGSKA come from the germline V gene (reference sequence). The V and J ends lost 1 base and 0 bases respectively, with 13 bases between them. In nucleotides, the CDR3 is TGCAGTGCTAGAGTCCGGGGGGCTTATAGCAATCAGCCCCAGCATTTT. It encodes CSARVRGAYSNQPQHF.

The rearrangement links TRBV19 to TRBJ1-3; D might be TRBD1 (6 bases). The CDR3 is made up of 16 amino acids. Germline V CDR1 and CDR2: LNHDA, SQIVND (reference sequence). V was pared by 9 bases and J by 2 bases, with 20 bases between. This CDR3 reads CASREPGTTTGNTIYF. The CDR3 DNA reads TGTGCCAGCAGAGAGCCCGGGACAACAACTGGAAACACCATATATTTT.

This chain uses TRBV27 with TRBJ2-7, with a tentative D call TRBD2 (5 bases). The germline V gene has CDR1 MNHEY and CDR2 SMNVEV (reference sequence). The CDR3 covers 12 residues. Trimming cost V 0 bases and J 6 bases, with 6 bases left between them. The CDR3 here is CASSLSGSEQYF. For the CDR3, the DNA is TGTGCCAGCAGTTTATCAGGGAGCGAGCAGTACTTC.

The V and J genes are TRBV7-3 and TRBJ1-3, with 7 bases aligning to TRBD1. The CDR3 extends over 14 amino acids. Germline V gene data show CDR1 as SGHTA and CDR2 as FQGTGA. Trimming took 6 bases from V and 0 from J; bases not matched to a gene: 2. The DNA of the CDR3 is TGTGCCAGCAGTAGGACAGGCTCTGGAAACACCATATATTTT. Protein product: CASSRTGSGNTIYF.

The chain recombines TRBV6-6 with TRBJ1-1; D call uncertain. With 5 bases removed from V and 3 bases from J, the gap between germline ends came to 16 bases. Germline lookup yields CDR1 MNHNY and CDR2 SVGAGI (reference sequence). The CDR3 length is 15 residues. Here the CDR3 reads CASSLRAEWDTEAFF. The CDR3, as DNA: TGTGCCAGCAGTCTAAGGGCCGAATGGGACACTGAAGCTTTCTTT.

This clonotype showed up just a few times. V and J are TRBV7-8 and TRBJ2-4; 7 bases align to TRBD2. In germline, CDR1 is SGHVS, CDR2 FQNEAQ. This CDR3 is 12 amino acids long. Trimming removed 5 bases from V and 9 bases from J; junction bases left unmatched: 4. The CDR3 coding sequence is TGTGCCAGCAGCCCCGGGAGGAGCATTCAGTACTTC. This sequence encodes CASSPGRSIQYF.

The chain uses TRBV27 and TRBJ2-1; TRBD1 matches at 9 bases. The CDR3 runs 14 residues. Germline V gene sequence: CDR1 MNHEY, CDR2 SMNVEV (reference sequence). V gave up 7 bases and J gave up 8 bases; unmatched junction bases: 9. CDR3 amino acids: CASKGQGVVDEQFF. In DNA, the CDR3 is TGTGCCAGCAAGGGACAGGGAGTAGTCGATGAGCAGTTCTTC.

The V call is TRBV9, the J call TRBJ2-7; possibly TRBD1 for D (8 bases). This CDR3 comprises 15 residues. V was shortened by 3 bases and J by 3 bases, with 16 bases between the two germline ends. Per the germline V gene, CDR1 is SGDLS and CDR2 is YYNGEE. DNA of the CDR3: TGTGCCAGCAGCGAGGACGGGGGGACAGGCTACGAGCAGTACTTC. Encoded protein: CASSEDGGTGYEQYF.

The rearrangement joins TRBV10-2 to TRBJ1-5; a possible D gene is TRBD1 (5 bases). Trimming pared 3 bases from V and 7 bases from J, leaving 13 bases between. The CDR3 spans 14 residues. Germline V gives CDR1 WSHSY, CDR2 SAAADI. The CDR3 nucleotides read TGCGCCAGCAGTGACCCCAGGGTCATGCAGCCCCAGCATTTT. Protein product: CASSDPRVMQPQHF.